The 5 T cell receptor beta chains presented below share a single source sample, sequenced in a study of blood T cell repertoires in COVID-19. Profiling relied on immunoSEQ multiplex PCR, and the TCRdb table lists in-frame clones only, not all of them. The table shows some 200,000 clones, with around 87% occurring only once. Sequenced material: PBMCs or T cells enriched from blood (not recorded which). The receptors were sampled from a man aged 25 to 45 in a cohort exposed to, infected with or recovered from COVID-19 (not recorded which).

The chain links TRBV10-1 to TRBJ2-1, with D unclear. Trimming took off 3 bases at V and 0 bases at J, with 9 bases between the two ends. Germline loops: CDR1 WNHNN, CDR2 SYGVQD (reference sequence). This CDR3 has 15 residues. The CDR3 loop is CASSDDAVSYNEQFF. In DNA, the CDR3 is TGCGCCAGCAGTGATGACGCGGTCTCCTACAATGAGCAGTTCTTC.

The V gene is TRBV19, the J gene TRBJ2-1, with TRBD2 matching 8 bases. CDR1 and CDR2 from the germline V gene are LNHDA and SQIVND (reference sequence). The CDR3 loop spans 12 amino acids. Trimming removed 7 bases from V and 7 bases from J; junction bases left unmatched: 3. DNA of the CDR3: TGTGCCAGTAATGCGGGGGGAAATGAGCAGTTCTTC. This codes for CASNAGGNEQFF.

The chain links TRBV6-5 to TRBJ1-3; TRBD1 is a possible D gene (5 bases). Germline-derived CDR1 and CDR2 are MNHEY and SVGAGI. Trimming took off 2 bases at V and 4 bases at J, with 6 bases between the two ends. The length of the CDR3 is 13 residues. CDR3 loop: CASSYDRGNTIYF. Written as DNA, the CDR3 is TGTGCCAGCAGTTACGACAGAGGAAACACCATATATTTT.

CDR3 amino acids: CASSVVERNTDTQYF. CDR3 sequence (DNA): TGTGCCAGCAGCGTAGTAGAGCGAAACACAGATACGCAGTATTTT. The V gene is TRBV9, the J gene TRBJ2-3; D unclear. V lost 0 bases to trimming and J lost 2 bases, with 10 bases between them. From germline, CDR1 is SGDLS and CDR2 YYNGEE. The CDR3 has 15 amino acids.

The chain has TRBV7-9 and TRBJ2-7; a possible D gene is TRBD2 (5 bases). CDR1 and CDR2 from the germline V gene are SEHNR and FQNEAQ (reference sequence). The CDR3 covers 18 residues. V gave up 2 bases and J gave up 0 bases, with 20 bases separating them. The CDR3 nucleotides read TGTGCCAGCAGCTTATATCGAGGGAACGGGCGAAGCTCCTACGAGCAGTACTTC. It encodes CASSLYRGNGRSSYEQYF.